This T cell receptor beta chain derives from a study of blood T cell repertoires in COVID-19. Germline assignment: CDR1 SGHAT and CDR2 FQNNGV. V lost 2 bases to trimming and J lost 4 bases; unmatched junction nucleotides: 1. The CDR3 spans 14 residues. In the study's own analysis: The authors estimated nucleated cell counts from reference gene primer amplification. TCRdb keeps only in-frame clones here, not all; method: immunoSEQ multiplex PCR. V, J and clone size reflect that table, while D and trimming were determined from the DNA. The sample contains approximately 150,000 clones, over 70% of which appear only once.

The sample consisted of peripheral blood. The chain employs TRBV11-2 and TRBJ1-3; 8 positions agree with TRBD1. This clonotype was obtained from a man in his fifties who had recovered from COVID-19. The chain's CDR3 is CASSLNRGGNTIYF. In DNA form, the CDR3 reads TGTGCCAGCAGCTTAAACAGGGGGGGAAACACCATATATTTT.